This paragraph reports one T cell receptor (beta chain). Antigen: not known. The sample is drawn from a study of cytomegalovirus exposure and HLA in healthy donors. The overall study: In a later analysis, the roughly 130 validation repertoires were reported to have used the same platform as the 600 to 800 first-cohort repertoires.

Germline lookup yields CDR1 SGHVS and CDR2 FQNEAQ. Trimming shortened V by 5 bases and J by 4 bases, and 14 bases separated the two germline ends. The CDR3 covers 14 residues. Repertoires were generated with immunoSEQ multiplex PCR, while TCRdb's copy carries only in-frame clones and drops some. The repertoire has about 130,000 clones, 80% to 90% of them found once; the top ten carry roughly 1.2%. Study outcomes and limitations: According to a subsequent analysis, TCR clusters from the first cohort were inclined to appear together in the 130 or so validation repertoires.

The sequence derives from a woman younger than 30 in good health and CMV-seronegative. The sequenced sample was PBMCs. The J gene is TRBJ1-2, the V gene TRBV7-8; D is perhaps TRBD1 (5 bases). This CDR3 reads CASSPEGKVYGYTF. CDR3 DNA sequence: TGTGCCAGCAGCCCGGAGGGGAAGGTCTATGGCTACACCTTC.